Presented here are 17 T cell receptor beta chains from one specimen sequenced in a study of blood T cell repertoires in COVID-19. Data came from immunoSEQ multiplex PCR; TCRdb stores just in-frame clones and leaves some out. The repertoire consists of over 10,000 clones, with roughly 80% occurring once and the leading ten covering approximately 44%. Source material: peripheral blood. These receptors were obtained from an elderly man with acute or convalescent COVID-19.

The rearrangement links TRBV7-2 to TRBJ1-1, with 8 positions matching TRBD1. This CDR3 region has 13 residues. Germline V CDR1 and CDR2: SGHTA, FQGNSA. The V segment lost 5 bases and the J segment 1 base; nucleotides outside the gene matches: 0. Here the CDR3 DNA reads TGTGCCAGCAGCGGACAGGGGAACACTGAAGCTTTCTTT. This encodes CASSGQGNTEAFF.

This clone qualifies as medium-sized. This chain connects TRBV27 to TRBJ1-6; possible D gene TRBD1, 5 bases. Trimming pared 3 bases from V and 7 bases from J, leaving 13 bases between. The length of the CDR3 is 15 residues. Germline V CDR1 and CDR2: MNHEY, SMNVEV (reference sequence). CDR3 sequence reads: CASSFALGRNSPLHF. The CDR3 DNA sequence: TGTGCCAGCAGTTTCGCGTTGGGGCGCAATTCACCCCTCCACTTT.

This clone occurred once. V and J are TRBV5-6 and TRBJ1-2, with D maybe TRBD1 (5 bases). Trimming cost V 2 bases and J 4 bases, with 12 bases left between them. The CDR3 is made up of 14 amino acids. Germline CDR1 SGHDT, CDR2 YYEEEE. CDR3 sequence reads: CASSLLQARYGYTF. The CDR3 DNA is TGTGCCAGCAGCTTATTACAGGCCCGCTATGGCTACACCTTC.

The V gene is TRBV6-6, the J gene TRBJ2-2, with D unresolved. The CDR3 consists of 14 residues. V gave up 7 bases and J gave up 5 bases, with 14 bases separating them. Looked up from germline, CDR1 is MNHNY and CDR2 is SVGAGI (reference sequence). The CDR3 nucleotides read TGTGCCAGCATTCTGGCCCTAGAAACCGGGGAGCTGTTTTTT. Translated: CASILALETGELFF.

CDR3 residues: CASSPIQGGTGGNYEQYF. CDR3 DNA: TGCGCCAGCAGCCCTATCCAAGGAGGGACAGGGGGCAACTACGAGCAGTACTTC. The J gene is TRBJ2-7, the V gene TRBV4-1; TRBD1 matches at 12 bases. Germline V gene data show CDR1 as MGHRA and CDR2 as YSYEKL. The CDR3 loop spans 18 amino acids. The trim removed 4 bases at V and 3 bases at J, leaving 13 bases unmatched.

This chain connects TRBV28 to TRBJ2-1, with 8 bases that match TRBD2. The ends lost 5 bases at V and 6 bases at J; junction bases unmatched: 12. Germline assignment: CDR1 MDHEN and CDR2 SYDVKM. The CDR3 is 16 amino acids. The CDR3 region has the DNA TGTGCCAGCAGTCCCCCGACTAGCGCTATACCCAATGAGCAGTTCTTC. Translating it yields CASSPPTSAIPNEQFF.

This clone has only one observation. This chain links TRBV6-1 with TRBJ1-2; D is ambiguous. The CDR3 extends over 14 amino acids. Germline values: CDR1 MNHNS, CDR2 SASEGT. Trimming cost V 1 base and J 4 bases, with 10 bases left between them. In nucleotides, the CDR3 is TGTGCCAGCAGTGAAGTGACACTTACCTATGGCTACACCTTC. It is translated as CASSEVTLTYGYTF.

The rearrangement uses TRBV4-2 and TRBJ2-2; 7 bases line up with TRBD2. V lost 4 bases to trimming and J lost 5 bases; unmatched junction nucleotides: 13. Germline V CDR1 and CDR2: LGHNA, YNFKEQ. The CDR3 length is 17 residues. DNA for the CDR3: TGTGCCAGCAGCCGAATTCAAGCGGGGACGGGGACCGGGGAGCTGTTTTTT. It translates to CASSRIQAGTGTGELFF.

CDR3 amino acids: CASSLLRTGPQETQYF. The CDR3 DNA reads TGTGCCAGCAGTTTACTCCGGACAGGGCCCCAAGAGACCCAGTACTTC. V usage is TRBV27 and J usage is TRBJ2-5; 8 bases are shared with TRBD1. V lost 2 bases and J lost 1; bases outside the gene matches: 6. This CDR3 region has 16 residues. CDR1 is MNHEY and CDR2 is SMNVEV in the germline V gene (reference sequence).

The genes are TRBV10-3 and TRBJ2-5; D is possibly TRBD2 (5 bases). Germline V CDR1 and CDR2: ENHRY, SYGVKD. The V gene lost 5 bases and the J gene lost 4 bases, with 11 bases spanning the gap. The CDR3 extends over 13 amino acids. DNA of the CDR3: TGTGCCATCAGTTATAGCGTAGGAGAGACCCAGTACTTC. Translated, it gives CAISYSVGETQYF.

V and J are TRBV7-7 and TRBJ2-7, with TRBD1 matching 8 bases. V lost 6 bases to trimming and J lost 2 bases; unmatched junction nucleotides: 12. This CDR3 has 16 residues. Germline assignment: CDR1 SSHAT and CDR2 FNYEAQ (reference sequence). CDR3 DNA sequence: TGTGCCAGCAGACGTACCGGGACAGGCGGAACCTACGAGCAGTACTTC. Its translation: CASRRTGTGGTYEQYF.

The CDR3 DNA follows: TGTGCCAGCAGCCCGGGACAGGGGGCCCTCATAGGTCGGGGAAACACCATATATTTT. Residues: CASSPGQGALIGRGNTIYF. The V call is TRBV5-8, the J call TRBJ1-3; 12 bases align to TRBD1. Per germline, CDR1 SGHTS and CDR2 YDEGEE. V trimming: 4 bases; J trimming: 4 bases; junction bases outside the gene matches: 15. The length of the CDR3 is 19 residues.

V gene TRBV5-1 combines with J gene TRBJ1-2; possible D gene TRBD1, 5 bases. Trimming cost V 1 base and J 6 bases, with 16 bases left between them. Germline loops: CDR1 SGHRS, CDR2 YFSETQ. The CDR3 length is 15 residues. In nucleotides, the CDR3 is TGCGCCAGCAGCTTGTTAAACGGGGGTGGAGATGGCTACACCTTC. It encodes CASSLLNGGGDGYTF.

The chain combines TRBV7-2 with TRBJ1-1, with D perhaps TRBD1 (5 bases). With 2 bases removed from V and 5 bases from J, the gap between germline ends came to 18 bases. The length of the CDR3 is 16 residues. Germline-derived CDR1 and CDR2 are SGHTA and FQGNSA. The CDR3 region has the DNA TGTGCCAGCAGCTTACCTTTTCGGGGGAAGGGGACTGAAGCTTTCTTT. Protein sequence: CASSLPFRGKGTEAFF. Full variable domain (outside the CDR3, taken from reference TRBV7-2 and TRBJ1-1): GAGVSQSPSNKVTEKGKDVELRCDPISGHTALYWYRQSLGQGLEFLIYFQGNSAPDKSGLPSDRFSAERTGGSVSTLTIQRTQQEDSAVYLCASSLPFRGKGTEAFFGQGTRLTVV.

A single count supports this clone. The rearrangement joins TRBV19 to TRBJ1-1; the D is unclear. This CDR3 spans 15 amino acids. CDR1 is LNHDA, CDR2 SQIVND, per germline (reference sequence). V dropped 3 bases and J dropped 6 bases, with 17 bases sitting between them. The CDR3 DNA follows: TGTGCCAGTAGTATCGGATCCCAGGCTGGCGCTGAAGCTTTCTTT. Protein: CASSIGSQAGAEAFF.

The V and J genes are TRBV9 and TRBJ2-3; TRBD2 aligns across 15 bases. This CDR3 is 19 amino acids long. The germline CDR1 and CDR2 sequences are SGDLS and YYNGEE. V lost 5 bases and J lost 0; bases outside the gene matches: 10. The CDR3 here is CASRTGTSGGLFSTDTQYF. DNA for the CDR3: TGTGCCAGCAGAACCGGGACTAGCGGGGGGCTTTTTAGCACAGATACGCAGTATTTT.

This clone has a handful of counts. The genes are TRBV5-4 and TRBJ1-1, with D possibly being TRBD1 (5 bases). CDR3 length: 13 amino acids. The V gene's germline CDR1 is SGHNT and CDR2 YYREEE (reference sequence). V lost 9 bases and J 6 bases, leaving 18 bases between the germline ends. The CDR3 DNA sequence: TGTGCCACCTCGACAGACCCCTCAGCTGAAGCTTTCTTT. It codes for CATSTDPSAEAFF.